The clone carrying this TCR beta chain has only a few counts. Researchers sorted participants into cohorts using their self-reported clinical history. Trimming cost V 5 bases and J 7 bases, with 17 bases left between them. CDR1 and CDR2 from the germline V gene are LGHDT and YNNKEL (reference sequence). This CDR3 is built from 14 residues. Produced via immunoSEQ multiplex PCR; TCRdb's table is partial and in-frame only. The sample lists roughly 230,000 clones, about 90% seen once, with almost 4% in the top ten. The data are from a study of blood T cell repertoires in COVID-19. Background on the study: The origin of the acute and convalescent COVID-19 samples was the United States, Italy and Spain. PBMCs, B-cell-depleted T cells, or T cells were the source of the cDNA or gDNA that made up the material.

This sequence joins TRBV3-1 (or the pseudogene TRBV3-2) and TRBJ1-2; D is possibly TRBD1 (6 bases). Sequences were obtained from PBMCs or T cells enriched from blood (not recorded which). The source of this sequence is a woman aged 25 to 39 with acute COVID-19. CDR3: CASSGDTGLSGYTF. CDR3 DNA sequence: TGTGCCAGCAGCGGGGATACAGGGCTGTCTGGCTACACCTTC.